These 32 T cell receptor beta chains were all obtained from the same sample, sequenced in a study of tumor-infiltrating lymphocytes in primary liver carcinoma. Production of TCR beta cDNA used roughly 500 ng total RNA together with a constant-region primer. Three-round nested multiplex PCR performed with slightly modified ARM-PCR produced the TCR beta libraries. Researchers ran the first two PCR rounds for roughly 11 cycles each with TRBV1-TRBV30 forward primers and a C-beta reverse primer. TCRdb used MiXCR to reprocess the multiplex PCR reads, holding one entry per CDR3 protein. The sample comprises hundreds of thousands of distinct CDR3 sequences, almost 60% of which are singletons, and about 18% rests with the top ten. RNA was extracted from whole blood without cell sorting, alongside germline DNA. Sequencing was performed on peripheral blood. These receptors all stem from a woman aged 30 to 39 with primary liver carcinoma and hepatitis B virus infection.

This clonotype has only one observation. One base away lies a much larger clone, so this may be a sequencing read error. The chain employs TRBV29-1 and TRBJ1-2, with D unresolved. The germline gives CDR1 SQVTM, CDR2 ANQGSEA. The CDR3 has 13 residues. V was shortened by 2 bases and J by 7 bases, with 14 bases between the two germline ends. The CDR3 loop is CSVEKGRMGGYTF. The DNA for the CDR3 is TGCAGCGTTGAAAAAGGCAGGATGGGTGGCTACACCTTC.

Comments on this clonotype: A much larger clone sits a single nucleotide away, making a read error possible. The chain recombines TRBV6-5 with TRBJ1-1; D possibly corresponds to TRBD1 (6 bases). Looked up from germline, CDR1 is MNHEY and CDR2 is SVGAGI. This CDR3 has 15 amino acids. This chain's CDR3 is CAGSLNRDTNTEAFF. CDR3 DNA: TGTGCCGGCAGTTTGAACCGGGACACTAACACTGAAGCTTTCTTT.

A note on this clonotype: This CDR3 is missing its conserved last phenylalanine or tryptophan, likely due to a read error. The chain combines TRBV11-2 with TRBJ1-6; D is possibly TRBD1 (5 bases). This CDR3 region has 16 residues. CDR1 is SGHAT and CDR2 is FQNNGV in the germline V gene. CDR3 coding DNA: TGTGCCAGTAGCTTAGGTGAGACAGTGCGCGGTTCACCCCTCCACTAT. Encoded protein: CASSLGETVRGSPLHY.

This chain uses TRBV6-5 with TRBJ2-3, with no clear D. The V gene's germline CDR1 is MNHEY and CDR2 SVGAGI. Trimming stripped 6 bases from V and 0 bases from J, with 10 bases between. The CDR3 runs to 14 residues. Here the CDR3 DNA reads TGTGCCAGCAGCCCCACGAGGAGCACAGATACGCAGTATTTT. This translates into CASSPTRSTDTQYF.

Details on this clonotype: A much larger clone lies one base from this, so it may be a read error. V is TRBV11-2 and J is TRBJ2-2; TRBD1 matches at 7 bases. The CDR3 length is 13 residues. Looked up from germline, CDR1 is SGHAT and CDR2 is FQNNGV. CDR3 DNA: TGTGCCAGCGGGACAGAATTGACCGGGGACCTGTTTTTT. Protein sequence: CASGTELTGDLFF.

V usage is TRBV30 and J usage is TRBJ2-7; D is ambiguous. Trimming removed 1 base at V and 6 bases at J, with 10 bases between. The CDR3 is made up of 12 amino acids. Germline CDR1 GTSNPN, CDR2 SVGIG (reference sequence). The CDR3: CAWSDLGFEQYF. The CDR3 coding sequence is TGTGCCTGGAGTGACCTGGGTTTCGAGCAGTACTTC. Full variable domain (missing parts from reference TRBV30 and TRBJ2-7): SQTIHQWPATLVQPVGSPLSLECTVEGTSNPNLYWYRQAAGRGLQLLFYSVGIGQISSEVPQNLSASRPQDRQFILSSKKLLLSDSGFYLCAWSDLGFEQYFGPGTRLTVT.

This clonotype was found many times. J is TRBJ1-4 and V is TRBV2, with D hard to call. This CDR3 contains 13 residues. The V end was cut by 6 bases, the J end by 8 bases, with 13 bases between. CDR1 and CDR2 from the germline V gene are SNHLY and FYNNEI. The CDR3 nucleotides are TGTGCCAGCAGACCCCTGGGAGACGAAAAACTGTTTTTT. Its protein is CASRPLGDEKLFF.

Concerning this clonotype: One junction end does not reproduce the germline sequence, and a read error may be involved. The V and J genes are TRBV29-1 and TRBJ1-1, with a possible D match to TRBD1 (5 bases). The CDR3 spans 13 residues. Germline CDR1 and CDR2: SQVTM and ANQGSEA. CDR3 residues: CSVLGLGNIEAFF. The CDR3 DNA reads as TGCAGCGTTTTGGGACTCGGGAACATTGAAGCTTTCTTT.

J is TRBJ2-1 and V is TRBV6-2 or TRBV6-3, with 10 bases aligning to TRBD2. Per the germline V gene, CDR1 is MNHEY and CDR2 is SVGEGT. This CDR3 is 16 amino acids long. J was trimmed by 9 bases and V by 5 bases; bases with no gene match: 13. The CDR3 loop is CASSQSLAGLASEQFF. The CDR3 DNA reads TGTGCCAGCAGTCAATCACTAGCGGGATTAGCCAGTGAGCAGTTCTTC.

This clonotype was seen at least ten times. The genes are TRBV11-2 and TRBJ2-7; 13 bases are a match to TRBD2. Germline-derived CDR1 and CDR2 are SGHAT and FQNNGV. V gave up 3 bases and J gave up 2 bases; unmatched junction bases: 1. The CDR3 spans 15 residues. The CDR3 region is CASSFTSGRAYEQYF. The DNA of the CDR3 is TGTGCCAGCAGCTTTACTAGCGGGAGGGCCTACGAGCAGTACTTC.

About this clonotype: This clone may be a read error of a much larger clone one base away. The chain couples TRBV29-1 to TRBJ2-1; 8 bases map to TRBD2. The CDR3 runs to 12 residues. Germline V gene lookup returns CDR1 SQVTM and CDR2 ANQGSEA. CDR3 DNA sequence: TGCAGCGCGGCCAGCGGGAGTAATGGGCAGTTCTTC. The encoded protein is CSAASGSNGQFF.

This clonotype was found many times. V usage is TRBV6-2 or TRBV6-3 and J usage is TRBJ1-2; TRBD1 aligns across 8 bases. V trimming: 6 bases; J trimming: 4 bases; junction bases outside the gene matches: 10. Germline V gives CDR1 MNHEY, CDR2 SVGEGT. This CDR3 is 15 amino acids long. CDR3 sequence reads: CASSGHGQGGYGYTF. CDR3 DNA: TGTGCCAGCAGCGGACACGGACAGGGAGGCTATGGCTACACCTTC.

The sample holds many counts of this clonotype. This chain uses TRBV11-2 with TRBJ2-7; D is unclear. This CDR3 contains 12 residues. The V end lost 2 bases, the J end lost 5 bases, and 7 bases lay between the germline ends. Germline CDR1 and CDR2: SGHAT and FQNNGV. The CDR3, as DNA: TGTGCCAGCAGCTTATCCTGGGACGAGCAGTACTTC. It translates to CASSLSWDEQYF.

This chain links TRBV11-2 with TRBJ1-2; 8 bases align to TRBD1. Looked up from germline, CDR1 is SGHAT and CDR2 is FQNNGV. Losses at the gene ends were 0 bases for V and 8 bases for J; bases not matched to a gene: 8. CDR3 length: 15 amino acids. Here the CDR3 DNA reads TGTGCCAGCAGCTTAGATCAGCAGGGGGCCAGGGGCTACACCTTC. It is translated as CASSLDQQGARGYTF.

The chain has TRBV12-3 or TRBV12-4 and TRBJ2-4; weak D call: TRBD2 (5 bases). This CDR3 contains 15 residues. V was pared by 5 bases and J by 5 bases, with 16 bases between. CDR3 DNA sequence: TGTGCCAGCAGTAGTAAGAGGGCCCGGGAAAACATTCAGTACTTC. Its translation: CASSSKRARENIQYF.

This clonotype was detected only once. A clone one base away is much larger, so this may be a read error. The rearrangement links TRBV6-6 to TRBJ2-4; D is perhaps TRBD1 or TRBD2 (5 bases each). This CDR3 is 14 amino acids long. The V gene's germline CDR1 is MNHNY and CDR2 SVGAGI (reference sequence). In nucleotides, the CDR3 is TGTGCCAGCAGTTTGCAGGGAGCCAAAAACACTCAGTACTTC. This codes for CASSLQGAKNTQYF.

On this clonotype: Mismatch with germline at one junction end may stem from a read error. This chain joins TRBV6-6 and TRBJ2-1; D gene uncertain. Germline V gene data show CDR1 as MNHNY and CDR2 as SVGAGI (reference sequence). This CDR3 comprises 13 residues. The CDR3 region is CASSYVLTSERFF. The CDR3 DNA reads as TGTGCCAGCAGCTACGTACTCACCAGTGAGCGGTTCTTC.

This clonotype was seen repeatedly, ten times or more. V and J are TRBV11-2 and TRBJ2-2; TRBD1 agrees at 8 bases. Germline loops: CDR1 SGHAT, CDR2 FQNNGV. With V trimmed by 4 bases and J by 4 bases, 5 bases remained unmatched. The CDR3 runs 15 residues. CDR3 sequence: CASSSSTGGTGELFF. DNA for the CDR3: TGTGCCAGCAGCTCGTCAACAGGGGGCACCGGGGAGCTGTTTTTT.

V and J are TRBV6-1 and TRBJ1-2; perhaps TRBD1 as D (5 bases). With 10 bases removed from V and 3 bases from J, the gap between germline ends came to 15 bases. CDR3 length: 13 residues. CDR1 and CDR2 (germline): MNHNS, SASEGT. Here the CDR3 reads CANKADKDYGYTF. DNA for the CDR3: TGTGCCAACAAGGCGGACAAAGACTATGGCTACACCTTC.

The V and J genes are TRBV6-6 and TRBJ1-2; 7 positions match TRBD1. Germline V gene sequence: CDR1 MNHNY, CDR2 SVGAGI (reference sequence). The ends lost 5 bases at V and 4 bases at J; junction bases unmatched: 10. The CDR3 loop spans 15 amino acids. The CDR3 nucleotides are TGTGCCAGCAGTACCCGGGACAGAGACTCCTATGGCTACACCTTC. Translating gives CASSTRDRDSYGYTF.

The genes are TRBV6-5 and TRBJ2-2; 7 bases map to TRBD1. The CDR3 has 18 amino acids. After removal of 5 bases from V and 3 bases from J, the junction contained 15 bases not matched to a gene. From germline, CDR1 is MNHEY and CDR2 SVGAGI. CDR3 bases: TGTGCCAGCAGTCAGACTGAACGGGGACAGACCTACACCGGGGAGCTGTTTTTT. This gives the protein CASSQTERGQTYTGELFF.

In regard to this clonotype: A much more abundant neighbour one base away suggests this may be a read error. The rearrangement links TRBV29-1 to TRBJ2-7; 7 positions agree with TRBD2. This CDR3 has 13 residues. CDR1 is SQVTM and CDR2 is ANQGSEA in the germline V gene. The CDR3 coding sequence is TGCAGCATTGAGGGAGGGAAGGAAGACGAGCAGTACTTC. It yields the protein CSIEGGKEDEQYF.

The chain recombines TRBV14 with TRBJ1-3; D gene unclear. CDR3 length: 14 residues. V lost 7 bases to trimming and J lost 1 base, with 11 bases between them. The V gene's germline CDR1 is SGHDN and CDR2 FVKESK. The CDR3 spells CASNCPGSGNTIYF. The CDR3 bases are TGTGCCAGCAACTGCCCGGGATCTGGAAACACCATATATTTT.

This clonotype appeared a few times. The chain joins TRBV30 to TRBJ2-1; 8 bases match TRBD1. The CDR3 covers 12 residues. Germline-derived CDR1 and CDR2 are GTSNPN and SVGIG (reference sequence). V was pared by 8 bases and J by 7 bases, with 7 bases of the junction left unmatched. In DNA, the CDR3 is TGTGCCCACAGGACAGGGTTGAATGAGCAGTTCTTC. Its protein is CAHRTGLNEQFF.

V is TRBV7-9 and J is TRBJ2-1, with 9 bases identical to TRBD2. Germline V gives CDR1 SEHNR, CDR2 FQNEAQ (reference sequence). This CDR3 is built from 18 residues. V gave up 1 base and J gave up 7 bases; unmatched junction bases: 14. The CDR3 DNA follows: TGTGCCAGCAGCTTAGGGGGGTTTGGGGCTAGCGGGACAAATGAGCAGTTCTTC. Its translation: CASSLGGFGASGTNEQFF.

On this clonotype itself: This could be a read error, since a much larger clone is one nucleotide away. The V call is TRBV12-3 or TRBV12-4, the J call TRBJ2-1; D is tentatively TRBD1 or TRBD2 (7 bases each). V was clipped by 6 bases and J by 7 bases, with 25 bases between them. The CDR3 is 17 amino acids. The CDR3 nucleotides are TGTGCCAGCAGCCCCAGGGGGGGAGAGGGGATAGTAAATGAGCAGTTCTTC. Residues: CASSPRGGEGIVNEQFF.

This clonotype was found a few times. The chain carries TRBV7-6 and TRBJ1-3, with D possibly matching TRBD1 (5 bases). The V gene lost 5 bases and the J gene lost 0 bases, with 11 bases spanning the gap. From germline, CDR1 is SGHVS and CDR2 FNYEAQ. This CDR3 region has 15 residues. CDR3 nucleotides: TGTGCCAGCAGCCGGGACCCAAGCTCTGGAAACACCATATATTTT. Its translation: CASSRDPSSGNTIYF.

Concerning this clonotype: The junction does not match germline at one end; this may be a read error. The genes are TRBV6-2 or TRBV6-3 and TRBJ2-1, with 11 positions matching TRBD2. CDR1 is MNHEY and CDR2 is SVGEGT in the germline V gene. CDR3 length: 17 amino acids. The CDR3 region has the DNA TGTGCCAGCAGTTACGGCACTAGCGGGAGTTCCTACAAGGAGCAGTTCTTC. Translation: CASSYGTSGSSYKEQFF.

The chain uses TRBV2 and TRBJ2-2, with D maybe TRBD2 (7 bases). Germline CDR1 reads SNHLY; CDR2 reads FYNNEI. The ends were cut back, 6 bases at V and 8 bases at J, with 19 bases in the middle. The CDR3 loop spans 15 amino acids. CDR3 bases: TGTGCCAGCAGCCAGGACAAGGGGGGGATGGGGGAGCTGTTTTTT. Its translation is CASSQDKGGMGELFF.

The chain has TRBV14 and TRBJ2-1, with D unclear. The germline V gene has CDR1 SGHDN and CDR2 FVKESK. This CDR3 contains 13 residues. Deletions cut 1 base from V and 8 bases from J, with 9 bases between. CDR3 loop: CASSQGAIHEQFF. The CDR3 DNA follows: TGTGCCAGCAGCCAAGGGGCTATACATGAGCAGTTCTTC.

This clonotype was counted between two and nine times. The chain links TRBV7-9 to TRBJ1-1, with 7 positions matching TRBD1. CDR3 length: 11 residues. CDR1 and CDR2 (germline): SEHNR, FQNEAQ (reference sequence). V lost 7 bases, J lost 8 bases, and 4 bases stayed unmatched. CDR3 residues: CASTPGQEAFF. Written as DNA, the CDR3 is TGTGCCAGCACCCCGGGACAGGAAGCTTTCTTT.

The chain is built from TRBV11-3 and TRBJ2-1; D perhaps matches TRBD2 (6 bases). The V end lost 6 bases, the J end lost 4 bases, and 19 bases lay between the germline ends. Germline CDR1 and CDR2: SGHNT and YENEEA. CDR3 length equals 16 residues. This chain's CDR3 is CASSSRLPRGYNEQFF. The CDR3 DNA follows: TGTGCCAGCAGTTCCCGACTCCCGCGGGGTTACAATGAGCAGTTCTTC.